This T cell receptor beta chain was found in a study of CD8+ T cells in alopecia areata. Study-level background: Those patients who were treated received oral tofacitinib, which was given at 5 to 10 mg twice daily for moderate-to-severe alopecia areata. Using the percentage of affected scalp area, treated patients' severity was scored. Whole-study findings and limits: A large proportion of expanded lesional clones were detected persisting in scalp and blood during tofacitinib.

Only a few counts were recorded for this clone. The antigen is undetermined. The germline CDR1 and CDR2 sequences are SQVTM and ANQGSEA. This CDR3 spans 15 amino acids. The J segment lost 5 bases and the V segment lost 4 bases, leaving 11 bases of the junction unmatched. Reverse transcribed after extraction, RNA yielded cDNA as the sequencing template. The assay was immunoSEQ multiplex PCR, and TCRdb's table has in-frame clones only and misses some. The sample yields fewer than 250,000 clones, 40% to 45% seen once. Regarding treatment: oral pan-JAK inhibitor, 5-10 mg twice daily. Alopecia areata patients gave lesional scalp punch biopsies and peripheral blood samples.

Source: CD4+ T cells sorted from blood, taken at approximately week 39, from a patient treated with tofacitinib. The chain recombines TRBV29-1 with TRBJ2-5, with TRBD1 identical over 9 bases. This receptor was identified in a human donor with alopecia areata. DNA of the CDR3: TGCAGCGTTGTAGAGTTGGGACAGGGAGGTGAGACCCAGTACTTC. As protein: CSVVELGQGGETQYF.